This T cell receptor (beta chain) comes out of a study of CD8 T cells in Susac syndrome. The germline V gene encodes CDR1 LGHNA and CDR2 YSLEER. Trimming took off 0 bases at V and 0 bases at J, with 11 bases between the two ends. This CDR3 is built from 16 residues. Broader study findings: By the study's own acknowledgment, its TCR sequencing and HLA analysis included relatively few individuals.

Concerning this clonotype itself: Its antigen is still unknown.

The RNA input was roughly 0.45 to 1 ug, and it was reverse transcribed with random hexamers. TCR beta CDR3 was amplified by immunoSEQ multiplex PCR. This amplification extended across 54 Vbeta and 13 Jbeta segments. Each CDR3 protein is one row after TCRdb ran MiXCR on the immunoSEQ multiplex PCR reads. Of around 130,000 distinct CDR3 sequences detected, about 95% appear once; the ten largest clones hold more than 0.25%. Sample: CD8+ T cells from PBMCs. The chain employs TRBV4-3 and TRBJ1-1, with a weak D call TRBD1 (6 bases). The receptor comes from a human donor with Susac syndrome. For the CDR3, the DNA is TGCGCCAGCAGCCAAGATGTACAGGGCATGAACACTGAAGCTTTCTTT. Translation: CASSQDVQGMNTEAFF.